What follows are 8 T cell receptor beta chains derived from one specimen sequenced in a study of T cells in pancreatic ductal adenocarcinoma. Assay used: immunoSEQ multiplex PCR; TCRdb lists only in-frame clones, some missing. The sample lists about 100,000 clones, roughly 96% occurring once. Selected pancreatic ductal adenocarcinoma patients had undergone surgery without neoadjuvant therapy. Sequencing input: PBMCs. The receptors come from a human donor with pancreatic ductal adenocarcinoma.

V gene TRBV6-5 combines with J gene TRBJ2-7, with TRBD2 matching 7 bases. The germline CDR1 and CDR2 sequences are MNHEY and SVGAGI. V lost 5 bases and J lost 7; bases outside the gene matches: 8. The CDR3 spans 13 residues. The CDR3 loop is CASSPRGVDEQYF. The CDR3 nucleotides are TGTGCCAGCAGTCCACGGGGGGTAGATGAGCAGTACTTC.

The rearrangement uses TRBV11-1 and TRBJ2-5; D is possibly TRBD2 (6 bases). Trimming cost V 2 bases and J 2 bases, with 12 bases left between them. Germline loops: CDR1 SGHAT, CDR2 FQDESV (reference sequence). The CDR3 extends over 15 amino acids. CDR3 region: CASSLHVGGQETQYF. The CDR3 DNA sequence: TGTGCCAGCAGCTTACACGTGGGAGGACAAGAGACCCAGTACTTC.

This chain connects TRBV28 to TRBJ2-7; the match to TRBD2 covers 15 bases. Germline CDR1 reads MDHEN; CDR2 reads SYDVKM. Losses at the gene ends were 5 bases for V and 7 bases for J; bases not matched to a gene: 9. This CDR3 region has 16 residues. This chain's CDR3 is CASSLGLAGGPGEQYF. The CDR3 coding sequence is TGTGCCAGCAGTCTCGGACTAGCGGGAGGGCCGGGGGAGCAGTACTTC.

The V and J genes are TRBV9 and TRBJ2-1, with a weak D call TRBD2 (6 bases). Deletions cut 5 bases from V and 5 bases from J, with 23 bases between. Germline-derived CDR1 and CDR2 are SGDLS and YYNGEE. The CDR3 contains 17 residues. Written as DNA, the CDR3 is TGTGCCAGCAGTCAATTAGCGGAGGCGAGAAGGCACAATGAGCAGTTCTTC. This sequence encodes CASSQLAEARRHNEQFF.

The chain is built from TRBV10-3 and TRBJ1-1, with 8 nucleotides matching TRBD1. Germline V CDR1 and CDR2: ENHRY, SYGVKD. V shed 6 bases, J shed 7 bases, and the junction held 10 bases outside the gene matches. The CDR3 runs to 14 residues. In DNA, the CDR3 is TGTGCCATCAGAAAAGGACAGGGAGGGGATGAAGCTTTCTTT. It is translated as CAIRKGQGGDEAFF.

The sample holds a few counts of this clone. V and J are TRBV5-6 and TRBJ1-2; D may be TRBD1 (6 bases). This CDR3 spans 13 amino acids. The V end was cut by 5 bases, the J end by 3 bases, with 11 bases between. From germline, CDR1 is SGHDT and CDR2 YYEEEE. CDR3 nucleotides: TGTGCCAGCAGGCAGCAGGGGCACTATGGCTACACCTTC. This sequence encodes CASRQQGHYGYTF.

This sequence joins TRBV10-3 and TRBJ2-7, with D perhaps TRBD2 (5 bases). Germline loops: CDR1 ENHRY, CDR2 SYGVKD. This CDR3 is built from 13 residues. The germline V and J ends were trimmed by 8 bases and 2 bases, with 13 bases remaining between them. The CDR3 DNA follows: TGTGCCATCTGTAGGGAGCTGGCCTACGAGCAGTACTTC. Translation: CAICRELAYEQYF.

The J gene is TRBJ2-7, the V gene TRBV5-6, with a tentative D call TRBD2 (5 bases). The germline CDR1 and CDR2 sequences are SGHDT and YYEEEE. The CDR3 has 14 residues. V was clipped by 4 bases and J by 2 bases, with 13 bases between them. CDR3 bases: TGTGCCAGCAGCGTCGGGAAAAACCCCTACGAGCAGTACTTC. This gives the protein CASSVGKNPYEQYF.